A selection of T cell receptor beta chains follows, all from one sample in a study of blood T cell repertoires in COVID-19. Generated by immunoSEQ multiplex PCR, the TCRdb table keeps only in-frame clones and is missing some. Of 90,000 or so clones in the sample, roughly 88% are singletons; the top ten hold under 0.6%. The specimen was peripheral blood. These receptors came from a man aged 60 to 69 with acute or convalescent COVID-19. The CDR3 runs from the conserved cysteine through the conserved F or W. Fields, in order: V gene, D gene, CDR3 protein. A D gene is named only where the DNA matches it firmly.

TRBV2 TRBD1 CASSEIQGAEAFF
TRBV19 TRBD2 CASSIASGGASDTQYF
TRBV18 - CASQETVDTEAFF
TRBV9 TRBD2 CASSPRTSTYEQFF
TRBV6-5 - CAVSRADINYGYTF
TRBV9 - CASSEEVDTEAFF
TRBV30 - CAWSTLTERQPQHF
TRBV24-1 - CATSEGGYGYTF
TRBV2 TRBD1 CASSSSTGATGELFF
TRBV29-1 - CSVVQGLNQPQHF
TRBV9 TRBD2 CASSYELGERAGGEQFF
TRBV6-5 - CASSYGLDQETQYF
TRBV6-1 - CASSEVYQETQYF
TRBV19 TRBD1 CASRTQGAFYNEQFF
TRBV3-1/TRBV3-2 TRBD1 CASSQDRTGVFEQYF
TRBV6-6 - CASSYSTRDTQYF
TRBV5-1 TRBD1 CASSFPDRGETQYF
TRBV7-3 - CASSLLGQNTGELFF
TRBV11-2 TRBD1 CASSSGTGGTQYF
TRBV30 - CAWKRGLGGTEAFF
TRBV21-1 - CASSKCRQTNSYNEQFF
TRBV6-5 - CASSRTVWAEETQYF
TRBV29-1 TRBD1 CSVVTGGNTEAFF
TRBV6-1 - CASSEDGTGPTDTQYF
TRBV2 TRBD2 CASSLSGATDTQYF
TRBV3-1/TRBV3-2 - CASSQEGTQSKFF
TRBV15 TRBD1 CATSRDRGYQPQHF
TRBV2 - CASSEGQGGIYEQYF
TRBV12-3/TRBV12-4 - CASSLGESEQFF
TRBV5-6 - CASSFAPAKYNSPLHF
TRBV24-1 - CATSGSGVAGYTF
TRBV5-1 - CASSQTAGPYEQYF
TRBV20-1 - CSASRQGQFF
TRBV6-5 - CASSQGSETQYF
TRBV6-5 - CASSYSGGARDYGYTF
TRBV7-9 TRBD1 CASSLGQGNNSPLHF
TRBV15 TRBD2 CATSRGVAGGAVHEQFF
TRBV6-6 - CASSLGGGEQYF